This passage covers 14 T cell receptor delta chains from one sample sequenced in a study of gamma-delta T cells after stem cell transplantation. TCRdb reapplied CATT to the RT-PCR reads. In the table there are fewer than 13,000 delta-chain clones, 1% to 1.5% of which are singletons. The sample comprised gamma-delta T cells. The receptors were sampled from a human donor. It is not recorded whose cells these are; they may come from a transplant donor.

By its share, this clone is medium-sized. This sequence joins TRDV2 and TRDJ1, with a possible D match to TRDD3 (5 bases). V lost 0 bases to trimming and J lost 4 bases, with 20 bases between them. The CDR3 extends over 17 amino acids. Germline loops: CDR1 GEAIGNYY, CDR2 EKD. CDR3 bases: TGTGCCTGTGACACCGTTCGGGGGGTTGATTTAGGCGATAAACTCATCTTT. Amino acids: CACDTVRGVDLGDKLIF.

The sample holds a few counts of this clone. Other DNA sequences in this sample translate to the same CDR3. This CDR3 reads CACDTLLGDTREGSDKLIF. The CDR3 DNA follows: TGTGCCTGTGACACTCTACTGGGGGATACGCGCGAAGGGAGTGATAAACTCATCTTT. J is TRDJ1 and V is TRDV2, with TRDD3 matching over 13 bases. V lost 1 base to trimming and J lost 5 bases; unmatched junction nucleotides: 15. The CDR3 sequence is 19 residues long. The V gene's germline CDR1 is GEAIGNYY and CDR2 EKD.

This clone showed up just a few times. A far more abundant clone sits one base away, making this likely a read error. This specimen includes other DNA sequences encoding the same CDR3. Here the CDR3 reads CACDPLGLNTDKLIF. In nucleotides, the CDR3 is TGTGCCTGTGATCCCTTGGGGCTCAACACCGATAAACTCATCTTT. This chain joins TRDV2 and TRDJ1, with D possibly TRDD3 on 5 matching bases. V lost 4 bases to trimming and J lost 0 bases, with 14 bases between them. Germline lookup yields CDR1 GEAIGNYY and CDR2 EKD. The CDR3 runs to 15 residues.

Of note for this clone: Other nucleotide sequences from this sample produce the same CDR3. In DNA, the CDR3 is TGTGCCTGTGACCCGCTTCTGGGGGATACGCCCTTGAACACCGATAAACTCATCTTT. Its translation: CACDPLLGDTPLNTDKLIF. The V gene is TRDV2, the J gene TRDJ1; 12 positions agree with TRDD3. CDR1 GEAIGNYY and CDR2 EKD come from the germline V gene. V trimming: 3 bases; J trimming: 0 bases; junction bases outside the gene matches: 13. The CDR3 sequence is 19 residues long.

This clone has only a few counts. A far larger clone is one nucleotide away, so this likely arose from a read error. The rearrangement links TRDV2 to TRDJ1; 7 positions match TRDD3. Looked up from germline, CDR1 is GEAIGNYY and CDR2 is EKD. This CDR3 comprises 17 residues. The CDR3 sequence is CACDTVDTEPDRDKPIF. In DNA, the CDR3 is TGTGCCTGTGACACCGTGGATACGGAACCCGACAGGGATAAACCCATCTTT.

The rearrangement links TRDV2 to TRDJ1; 9 bases map to TRDD3. V dropped 1 base and J dropped 1; count of bases not matched to a gene: 18. Germline-derived CDR1 and CDR2 are GEAIGNYY and EKD. The CDR3 is 20 residues long. Here the CDR3 DNA reads TGTGCCTGTGACACTTTTCCAACTGGGGGAGGACCCCGCCTCACCGATAAACTCATCTTT. This codes for CACDTFPTGGGPRLTDKLIF.

This clone counts as medium-sized. The chain is built from TRDV2 and TRDJ1; D uncertain. Germline assignment: CDR1 GEAIGNYY and CDR2 EKD. The CDR3 covers 14 residues. Trimming stripped 0 bases from V and 1 base from J, with 8 bases between. The CDR3 sequence: CACDTVTRTDKLIF. DNA for the CDR3: TGTGCCTGTGACACCGTCACGCGCACCGATAAACTCATCTTT.

This clone turned up a few times. The chain joins TRDV2 to TRDJ1, with 10 bases lining up with TRDD3. Trimming at V came to 2 bases and at J to 0 bases, leaving 17 bases not matched to a gene. The CDR3 spans 20 residues. CDR1 is GEAIGNYY and CDR2 is EKD in the germline V gene. CDR3 in DNA: TGTGCCTGTGACAGGGTTACTGGGGGATTTTCAGCGGGGTACACCGATAAACTCATCTTT. It is translated as CACDRVTGGFSAGYTDKLIF.

Notes on this clone: This DNA's translation and the protein TCRdb lists, from a much larger clone, do not match at residue 12, likely due to a read error; the protein shown is translated from the DNA. CDR3 in amino acids: CACDTPLTGGFITDKLIF. As DNA, the CDR3 is TGTGCCTGTGACACCCCTCTTACTGGGGGATTTATCACCGATAAACTCATCTTT. The V and J genes are TRDV2 and TRDJ1; 10 bases fit TRDD3. Germline V CDR1 and CDR2: GEAIGNYY, EKD. Unmatched junction bases numbered 10, after V lost 0 bases and J lost 1 base. This CDR3 has 18 amino acids.

This chain joins TRDV2 and TRDJ1, with a possible D match to TRDD3 (6 bases). Germline lookup yields CDR1 GEAIGNYY and CDR2 EKD. The CDR3 has 16 residues. V was shortened by 0 bases and J by 2 bases, with 15 bases between the two germline ends. CDR3 residues: CACDTVVGAGTDKLIF. The CDR3, as DNA: TGTGCCTGTGACACCGTCGTGGGGGCCGGTACCGATAAACTCATCTTT.

This clone was seen only a few times. A far larger clone differs by one base, so this is likely a read error. Other DNA sequences from this sample encode an identical CDR3 as well. This CDR3 reads CACDTLLPEADKLIF. DNA of the CDR3: TGTGCCTGTGACACTCTACTTCCGGAGGCCGATAAACTCATCTTT. This chain connects TRDV2 to TRDJ1, with D maybe TRDD2 (5 bases). The CDR3 has 15 amino acids. Germline lookup yields CDR1 GEAIGNYY and CDR2 EKD. The V and J ends lost 1 base and 3 bases respectively, with 14 bases between them.

This chain joins TRDV2 and TRDJ1, with a weak D call TRDD3 (6 bases). V was cut by 0 bases and J by 1 base, with 23 bases left in between. CDR3 length: 19 amino acids. In germline, CDR1 is GEAIGNYY, CDR2 EKD. The chain's CDR3 is CACDTVADPHWVGTDKLIF. The CDR3 DNA reads TGTGCCTGTGACACCGTTGCAGACCCGCACTGGGTTGGCACCGATAAACTCATCTTT.

This clone is medium-sized by share. The identical CDR3 is also encoded by other nucleotide sequences in the sample. The chain has TRDV2 and TRDJ3, with TRDD3 matching over 12 bases. Germline V CDR1 and CDR2: GEAIGNYY, EKD. V shed 1 base and J 5 bases; nucleotides not matched to a gene: 8. The CDR3 has 19 residues. CDR3 region: CACDTAGGYAVRDTRQMFF. The CDR3 bases are TGTGCCTGTGACACGGCTGGGGGATACGCGGTCCGGGACACCCGACAGATGTTTTTC.

The chain is built from TRDV2 and TRDJ1, with 11 positions matching TRDD3. This CDR3 comprises 17 residues. J gave up 0 bases and V 3 bases, and 8 bases lay outside the gene matches. Germline lookup yields CDR1 GEAIGNYY and CDR2 EKD. The CDR3 protein is CACDALLGDRYTDKLIF. CDR3 sequence (DNA): TGTGCCTGTGACGCTCTACTGGGGGATAGGTACACCGATAAACTCATCTTT.